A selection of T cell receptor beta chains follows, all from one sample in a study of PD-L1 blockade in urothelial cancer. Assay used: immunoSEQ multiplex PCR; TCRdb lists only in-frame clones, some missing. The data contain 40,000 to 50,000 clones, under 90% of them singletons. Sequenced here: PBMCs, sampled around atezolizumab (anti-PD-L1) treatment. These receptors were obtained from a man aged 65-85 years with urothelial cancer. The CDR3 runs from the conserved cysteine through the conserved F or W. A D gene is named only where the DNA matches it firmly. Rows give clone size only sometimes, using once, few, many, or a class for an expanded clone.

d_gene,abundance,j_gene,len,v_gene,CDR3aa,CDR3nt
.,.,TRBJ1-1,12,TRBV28,CASSLQNTEAFF,TGTGCCAGCAGTTTACAGAACACTGAAGCTTTCTTT
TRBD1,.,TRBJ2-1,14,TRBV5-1,CASSLGTGGNEQFF,TGCGCCAGCAGCTTGGGGACAGGGGGAAATGAGCAGTTCTTC
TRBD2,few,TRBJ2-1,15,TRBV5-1,CASRPRIAGNNEQFF,TGCGCCAGCAGACCCCGGATAGCGGGAAACAATGAGCAGTTCTTC
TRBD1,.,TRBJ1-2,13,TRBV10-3,CATGQGVVYGYTF,TGTGCCACGGGACAGGGGGTAGTCTATGGCTACACCTTC
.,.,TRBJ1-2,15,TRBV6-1,CASSDRGAPNYGYTF,TGTGCCAGCAGTGATCGCGGGGCTCCGAACTATGGCTACACCTTC
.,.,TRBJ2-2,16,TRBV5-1,CASSSGVGTNTGELFF,TGCGCCAGCAGCTCGGGGGTAGGAACCAACACCGGGGAGCTGTTTTTT
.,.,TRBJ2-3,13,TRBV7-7,CASSPIGSDTQYF,TGTGCCAGCAGCCCTATTGGTTCAGATACGCAGTATTTT
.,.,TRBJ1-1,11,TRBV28,CASSFETEAFF,TGTGCCAGCAGTTTTGAGACTGAAGCTTTCTTT
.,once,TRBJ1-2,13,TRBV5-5,CASSLVRGDGYTF,TGTGCCAGCAGCTTGGTACGGGGGGATGGCTACACCTTC
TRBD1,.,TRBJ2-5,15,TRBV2,CASSSAGTEQETQYF,TGTGCCAGCAGTTCCGCCGGGACAGAACAAGAGACCCAGTACTTC
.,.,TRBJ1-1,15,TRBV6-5,CASTNRANMNTEAFF,TGTGCCAGCACCAACAGGGCGAATATGAACACTGAAGCTTTCTTT
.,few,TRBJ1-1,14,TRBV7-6,CASSSTERNTEAFF,TGTGCCAGCAGCTCGACAGAAAGGAACACTGAAGCTTTCTTT
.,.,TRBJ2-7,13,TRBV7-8,CASSLQIPDEQYF,TGTGCCAGCAGCTTACAGATACCCGACGAGCAGTACTTC
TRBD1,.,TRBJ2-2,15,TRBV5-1,CASSWGQGGTGELFF,TGCGCCAGCAGCTGGGGACAGGGGGGCACCGGGGAGCTGTTTTTT
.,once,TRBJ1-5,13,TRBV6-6,CASRGTSNQPQHF,TGTGCCAGCAGGGGGACAAGCAATCAGCCCCAGCATTTT
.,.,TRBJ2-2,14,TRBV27,CASRWGRGTGELFF,TGTGCCAGCAGGTGGGGCAGGGGAACAGGGGAGCTGTTTTTT
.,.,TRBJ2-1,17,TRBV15,CATSSPWDTPSINEQFF,TGTGCCACCAGCAGTCCCTGGGACACCCCCTCCATCAATGAGCAGTTCTTC
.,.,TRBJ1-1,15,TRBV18,CASSPLKSGATEAFF,TGTGCCAGCTCACCCCTAAAATCAGGGGCCACTGAAGCTTTCTTT
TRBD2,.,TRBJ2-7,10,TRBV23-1,CASTLAGGYF,TGCGCCAGCACTCTAGCGGGAGGGTACTTC
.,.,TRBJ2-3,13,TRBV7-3,CASSYSVSDTQYF,TGTGCCAGCAGCTACTCGGTCTCAGATACGCAGTATTTT
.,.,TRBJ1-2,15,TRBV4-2,CASSQEGGDIYGYTF,TGTGCCAGCAGCCAAGAAGGGGGGGACATCTATGGCTACACCTTC
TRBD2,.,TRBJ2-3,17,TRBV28,CASTEGRGGLGTDTQYF,TGTGCCAGCACCGAGGGGAGGGGCGGTTTGGGCACAGATACGCAGTATTTT
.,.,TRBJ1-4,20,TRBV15,CATSRTYFTGRAATNEKLFF,TGTGCCACCAGCAGGACTTACTTTACAGGGCGGGCTGCAACTAATGAAAAACTGTTTTTT
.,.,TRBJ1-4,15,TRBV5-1,CASQPGHNGNEKLFF,TGCGCCAGTCAGCCGGGTCACAACGGGAATGAAAAACTGTTTTTT
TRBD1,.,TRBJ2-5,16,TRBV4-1,CASSQEKGAIQETQYF,TGCGCCAGCAGCCAAGAAAAGGGGGCGATCCAAGAGACCCAGTACTTC
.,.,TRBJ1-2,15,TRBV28,CASIPAGNMLRGYTF,TGTGCCAGCATTCCGGCAGGGAATATGCTCCGAGGCTACACCTTC